This T cell receptor (beta chain) is drawn from a study of T-cell memory formation after mild COVID-19. In its sample, this clonotype was seen a few times. The CDR3 covers 14 residues. In germline, CDR1 is MNHEY, CDR2 SVGAGI. V lost 8 bases, J lost 3 bases, and 11 bases lay in between. TCRdb independently ran MiXCR on the 5' RACE reads; one entry per CDR3 protein. The table lists about 340,000 distinct CDR3 sequences, 13% to 15% of them singletons. This sequence originates from a man aged 18 to 29 who had mild COVID-19 (a few samples of this study predate the infection). Cell type and time point are not known. V and J are TRBV6-5 and TRBJ1-6; D gene uncertain. Sequenced: PBMCs or a T cell subset sorted from them (not recorded which). The CDR3 here is CASARRFYNSPLHF. CDR3 nucleotides: TGTGCCAGCGCAAGACGGTTCTATAATTCACCCCTCCACTTT.